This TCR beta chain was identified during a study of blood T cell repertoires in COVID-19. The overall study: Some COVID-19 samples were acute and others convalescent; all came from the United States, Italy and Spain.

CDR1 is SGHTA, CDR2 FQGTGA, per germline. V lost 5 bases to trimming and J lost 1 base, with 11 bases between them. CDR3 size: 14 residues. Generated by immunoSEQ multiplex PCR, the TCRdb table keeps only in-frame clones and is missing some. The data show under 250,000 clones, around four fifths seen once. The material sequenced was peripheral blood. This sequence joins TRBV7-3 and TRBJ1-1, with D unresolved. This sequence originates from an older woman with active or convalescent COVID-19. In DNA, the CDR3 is TGTGCCAGCAGCCTAGCGGGTGGGAACACTGAAGCTTTCTTT. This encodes CASSLAGGNTEAFF.